This T cell receptor (beta chain) was recovered during a study of blood T cells in healthy people across ages. A J-beta primer mix and a sample-barcoded 5' primer were used in a second PCR of roughly 6 to 11 cycles. From each sample, at least 2.5 million paired-end reads containing CDR3 were obtained. TCRdb reprocessed the 5' RACE reads with MiXCR, giving one entry per CDR3 protein. The sample contains roughly 650,000 distinct CDR3 sequences, about 34% of which appear only once. Trimming took 1 base from V and 1 from J, leaving 10 bases between them. Germline assignment: CDR1 MNHNS and CDR2 SASEGT. This CDR3 is built from 15 residues.

The chain uses TRBV6-1 and TRBJ1-1; D remains ambiguous. The sequenced material came from blood. The receptor's source is a woman over 75 in good health. Here the CDR3 reads CASSEVPGENTEAFF. CDR3 DNA: TGTGCCAGCAGTGAAGTGCCGGGTGAGAACACTGAAGCTTTCTTT.